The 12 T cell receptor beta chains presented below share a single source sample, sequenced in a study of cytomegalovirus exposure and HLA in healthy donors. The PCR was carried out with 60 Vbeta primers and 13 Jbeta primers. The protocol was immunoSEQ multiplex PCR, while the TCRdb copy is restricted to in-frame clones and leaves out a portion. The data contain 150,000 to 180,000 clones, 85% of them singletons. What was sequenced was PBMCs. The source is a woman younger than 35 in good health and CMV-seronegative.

In nucleotides, the CDR3 is TGTGCCAGCAGTTCCCCTCTAGGTGGGGGGGCATCCTACGAGCAGTACTTC. Amino acid sequence: CASSSPLGGGASYEQYF. The rearrangement uses TRBV28 and TRBJ2-7, with D perhaps matching TRBD2 (7 bases). Deletions cut 4 bases from V and 1 base from J, with 20 bases between. The V gene's germline CDR1 is MDHEN and CDR2 SYDVKM. The CDR3 is 17 amino acids.

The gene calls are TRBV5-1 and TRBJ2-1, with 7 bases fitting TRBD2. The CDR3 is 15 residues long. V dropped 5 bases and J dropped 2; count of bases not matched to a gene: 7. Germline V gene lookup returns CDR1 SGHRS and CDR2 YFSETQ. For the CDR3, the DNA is TGCGCCAGCAGGTCAGGAGGACTAGCCTACAATGAGCAGTTCTTC. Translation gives CASRSGGLAYNEQFF.

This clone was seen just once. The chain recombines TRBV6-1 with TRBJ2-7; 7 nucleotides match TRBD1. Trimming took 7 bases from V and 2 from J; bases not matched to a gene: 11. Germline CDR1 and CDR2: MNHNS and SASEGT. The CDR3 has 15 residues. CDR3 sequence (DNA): TGTGCCAGCAACCCGACAGGGTGGGACCCCTACGAGCAGTACTTC. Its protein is CASNPTGWDPYEQYF.

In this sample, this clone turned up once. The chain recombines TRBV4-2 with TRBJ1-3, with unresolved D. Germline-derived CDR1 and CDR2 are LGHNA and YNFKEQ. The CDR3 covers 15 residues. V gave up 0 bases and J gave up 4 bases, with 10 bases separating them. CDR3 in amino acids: CASSQEWVAGNTIYF. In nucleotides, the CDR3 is TGTGCCAGCAGCCAAGAATGGGTAGCGGGAAACACCATATATTTT.

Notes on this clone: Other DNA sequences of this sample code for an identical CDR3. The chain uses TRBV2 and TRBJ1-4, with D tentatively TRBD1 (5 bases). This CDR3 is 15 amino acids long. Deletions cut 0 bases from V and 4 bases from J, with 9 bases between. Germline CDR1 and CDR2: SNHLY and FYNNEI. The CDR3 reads CASSEAGTGNEKLFF. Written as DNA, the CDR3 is TGTGCCAGCAGTGAAGCAGGGACTGGTAATGAAAAACTGTTTTTT.

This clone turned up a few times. The CDR3 spells CASSLAGGADQPQHF. In DNA form, the CDR3 reads TGCGCCAGCAGCTTGGCCGGAGGGGCAGATCAGCCCCAGCATTTT. The chain combines TRBV5-1 with TRBJ1-5; a possible D gene is TRBD1 (5 bases). The V end was cut by 0 bases, the J end by 5 bases, with 12 bases between. This CDR3 is 15 amino acids long. Germline values: CDR1 SGHRS, CDR2 YFSETQ.

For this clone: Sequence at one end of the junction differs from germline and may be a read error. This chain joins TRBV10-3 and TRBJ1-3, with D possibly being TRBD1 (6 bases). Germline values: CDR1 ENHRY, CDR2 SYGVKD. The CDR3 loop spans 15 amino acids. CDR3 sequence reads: CAVSGGGGSGNTIYF. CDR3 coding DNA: TGTGCCGTCAGTGGGGGGGGCGGTTCTGGAAACACCATATATTTT.

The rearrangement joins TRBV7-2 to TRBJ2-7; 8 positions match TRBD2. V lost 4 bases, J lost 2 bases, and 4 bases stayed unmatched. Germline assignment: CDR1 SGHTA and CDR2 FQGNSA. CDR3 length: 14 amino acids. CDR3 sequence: CASSSTSGTYEQYF. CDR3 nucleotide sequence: TGTGCCAGCAGCTCCACTAGCGGAACCTACGAGCAGTACTTC. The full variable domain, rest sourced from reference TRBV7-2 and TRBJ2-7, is GAGVSQSPSNKVTEKGKDVELRCDPISGHTALYWYRQSLGQGLEFLIYFQGNSAPDKSGLPSDRFSAERTGGSVSTLTIQRTQQEDSAVYLCASSSTSGTYEQYFGPGTRLTVT.

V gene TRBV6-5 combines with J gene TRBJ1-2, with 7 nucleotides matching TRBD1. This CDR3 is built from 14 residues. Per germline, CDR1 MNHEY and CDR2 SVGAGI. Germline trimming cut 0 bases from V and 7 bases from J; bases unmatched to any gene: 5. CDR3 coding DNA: TGTGCCAGCAGTTACTCAGAGGGGGCAGGTGGCTACACCTTC. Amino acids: CASSYSEGAGGYTF.

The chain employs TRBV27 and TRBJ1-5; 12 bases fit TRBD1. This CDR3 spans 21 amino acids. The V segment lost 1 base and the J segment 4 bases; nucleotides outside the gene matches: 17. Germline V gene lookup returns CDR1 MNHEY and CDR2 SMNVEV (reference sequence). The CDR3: CASSLFPPGFGTGGGNQPQHF. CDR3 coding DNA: TGTGCCAGCAGTTTATTTCCCCCCGGTTTCGGGACAGGGGGCGGGAATCAGCCCCAGCATTTT.

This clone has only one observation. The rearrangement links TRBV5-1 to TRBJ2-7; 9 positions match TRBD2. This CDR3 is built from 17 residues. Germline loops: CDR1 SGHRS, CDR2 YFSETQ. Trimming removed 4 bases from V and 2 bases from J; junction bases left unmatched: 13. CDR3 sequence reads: CASSPNRLADLPYEQYF. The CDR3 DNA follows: TGCGCCAGCAGCCCTAATAGACTAGCGGACCTTCCCTACGAGCAGTACTTC.

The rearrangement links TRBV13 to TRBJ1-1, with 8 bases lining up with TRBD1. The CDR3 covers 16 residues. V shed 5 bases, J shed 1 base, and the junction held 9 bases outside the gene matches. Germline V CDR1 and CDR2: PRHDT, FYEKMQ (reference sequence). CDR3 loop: CASSARGRLENTEAFF. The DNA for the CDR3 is TGTGCCAGCAGCGCCAGGGGGCGCCTAGAGAACACTGAAGCTTTCTTT.